The T cell receptor beta chain described here comes from a study of blood T cell repertoires in COVID-19. CDR3 size: 15 residues. From germline, CDR1 is SGHVS and CDR2 FNYEAQ. V was clipped by 5 bases and J by 2 bases; unmatched bases: 7. Sequenced by immunoSEQ multiplex PCR; TCRdb stores in-frame clones only, minus some. In the table there are nearly 350,000 clones, under 95% of which are singletons. The chain links TRBV7-6 to TRBJ2-7; 9 bases agree with TRBD2. Sequencing was done on a sample of peripheral blood. The sequence was obtained from a woman between 18 and 29 years old who had recovered from COVID-19. This CDR3 reads CASSPLAGPTYEQYV. The CDR3 nucleotides are TGTGCCAGCAGCCCCCTAGCGGGACCTACCTACGAGCAGTACGTC.